A single sample gave rise to the 20 T cell receptor beta chains below, sequenced in a study of blood T cell repertoires in COVID-19. TCRdb's copy holds only in-frame clones and misses some; the assay was immunoSEQ multiplex PCR. The sample records around 60,000 clones, 92% being singletons. The source material was peripheral blood. These receptors all stem from a middle-aged man with active COVID-19.

The chain combines TRBV5-5 with TRBJ2-7; a possible D gene is TRBD2 (5 bases). Germline CDR1 is SGHKS and CDR2 is YYEKEE (reference sequence). V lost 0 bases, J lost 6 bases, and 10 bases lay in between. This CDR3 comprises 13 residues. The CDR3 region has the DNA TGTGCCAGCAGCTTGGCCGGGGAACGCGAGCAGTACTTC. Translation: CASSLAGEREQYF.

The V gene is TRBV6-2 or TRBV6-3, the J gene TRBJ2-7; 8 positions agree with TRBD2. After removal of 4 bases from V and 6 bases from J, the junction contained 11 bases not matched to a gene. Germline values: CDR1 MNHEY, CDR2 SVGEGT. This CDR3 is 15 amino acids long. In nucleotides, the CDR3 is TGTGCCAGCAGTTCGCGGAGCGGGGGTACAAGCGAGCAGTACTTC. It codes for CASSSRSGGTSEQYF.

The V and J genes are TRBV9 and TRBJ1-2; 9 bases match TRBD1. The junction had 23 bases not matched to a gene; V was cut back by 3 bases and J by 2 bases. CDR3 length equals 21 residues. Germline V gives CDR1 SGDLS, CDR2 YYNGEE. CDR3 protein: CASSALGQGQLRIPLNYGYTF. The CDR3, as DNA: TGTGCCAGCAGCGCGTTGGGACAGGGACAGCTTCGCATCCCACTAAACTATGGCTACACCTTC.

The chain couples TRBV5-1 to TRBJ2-1; 10 nucleotides line up with TRBD2. The CDR3 has 19 residues. The junction had 10 bases not matched to a gene; V was cut back by 1 base and J by 0 bases. Looked up from germline, CDR1 is SGHRS and CDR2 is YFSETQ. The CDR3 reads CASSLSLAGAKGSYNEQFF. CDR3 DNA: TGCGCCAGCAGCTTGAGCCTAGCGGGGGCTAAGGGCTCCTACAATGAGCAGTTCTTC.

The chain uses TRBV3-1 (or the pseudogene TRBV3-2) and TRBJ2-7; D is ambiguous. This CDR3 comprises 15 residues. Germline loops: CDR1 LGHDT, CDR2 YNNKEL (reference sequence). V lost 5 bases to trimming and J lost 4 bases, with 18 bases between them. CDR3 in amino acids: CASSYQEAPYYEQYF. The CDR3, as DNA: TGTGCCAGCAGCTACCAAGAAGCACCATATTACGAGCAGTACTTC.

For this clone: Its ends do not fully match the called genes, so a read error is possible. The chain links TRBV7-7 to TRBJ1-2; 11 nucleotides align to TRBD1. From germline, CDR1 is SSHAT and CDR2 FNYEAQ (reference sequence). The CDR3 has 15 residues. CDR3 sequence reads: CASSSPGQGVDGYTF. The DNA for the CDR3 is TGTGCTAGCAGCTCTCCGGGACAGGGGGTAGATGGCTACACCTTC.

The gene calls are TRBV11-2 and TRBJ2-7; TRBD2 might be the D (6 bases). Looked up from germline, CDR1 is SGHAT and CDR2 is FQNNGV. Trimming took 1 base from V and 7 from J, leaving 20 bases between them. CDR3 length: 16 amino acids. DNA for the CDR3: TGTGCCAGCAGCTTAGGGTCCGCGGGGCGAATCCGGGAGCAGTACTTC. It encodes CASSLGSAGRIREQYF.

The rearrangement joins TRBV5-3 to TRBJ2-3; TRBD2 agrees at 7 bases. TRBV5-3 is marked as an open reading frame, function uncertain. This CDR3 has 17 amino acids. The V segment lost 4 bases and the J segment 5 bases; nucleotides outside the gene matches: 16. The CDR3 nucleotides read TGTGCCAGAAGCGAACCCCCGGGACTACGAGCCGGAGATACGCAGTATTTT. Its protein product is CARSEPPGLRAGDTQYF.

The CDR3 region is CATSTGVAYEQYF. Written as DNA, the CDR3 is TGTGCCACCAGTACGGGGGTGGCCTACGAGCAGTACTTC. The chain has TRBV24-1 and TRBJ2-7; D is perhaps TRBD2 (6 bases). V was clipped by 6 bases and J by 2 bases, with 10 bases between them. The CDR3 loop spans 13 amino acids. Looked up from germline, CDR1 is KGHDR and CDR2 is SFDVKD.

The genes are TRBV19 and TRBJ2-5; possible D gene TRBD2, 8 bases. Trimming took off 7 bases at V and 4 bases at J, with 16 bases between the two ends. The CDR3 consists of 14 residues. The germline CDR1 and CDR2 sequences are LNHDA and SQIVND (reference sequence). CDR3 sequence reads: CASTSGGGRETQYF. The CDR3 DNA reads as TGTGCCAGTACCTCGGGAGGGGGCAGAGAGACCCAGTACTTC.

The genes are TRBV9 and TRBJ1-5, with a tentative D call TRBD1 (6 bases). V was cut by 1 base and J by 5 bases, with 10 bases left in between. Germline V lookup: CDR1 SGDLS, CDR2 YYNGEE. This CDR3 is built from 14 residues. DNA of the CDR3: TGTGCCAGCAGCGTACGGCCAGGGGATCAGCCCCAGCATTTT. It specifies CASSVRPGDQPQHF.

This chain joins TRBV15 and TRBJ2-7, with 7 bases identical to TRBD2. The CDR3 runs to 15 residues. V was pared by 0 bases and J by 3 bases, with 5 bases of the junction left unmatched. Germline assignment: CDR1 LNHNV and CDR2 YYDKDF (reference sequence). The CDR3 DNA is TGTGCCACCAGCAGAGATGCGGGAGTACTCTACGAGCAGTACTTC. Its protein product is CATSRDAGVLYEQYF. The full variable domain, in which reference TRBV15 and TRBJ2-7 provide the parts outside the CDR3, is DAMVIQNPRYQVTQFGKPVTLSCSQTLNHNVMYWYQQKSSQAPKLLFHYYDKDFNNEADTPDNFQSRRPNTSFCFLDIRSPGLGDTAMYLCATSRDAGVLYEQYFGPGTRLTVT.

The rearrangement links TRBV28 to TRBJ2-3; 12 bases map to TRBD2. V shed 5 bases, J shed 0 bases, and the junction held 18 bases outside the gene matches. This CDR3 is built from 21 residues. CDR1 MDHEN and CDR2 SYDVKM come from the germline V gene. Here the CDR3 DNA reads TGTGCCAGCAGTATTCCACCGGGACTAGCGGGTGAACTTACTAGCACAGATACGCAGTATTTT. It encodes CASSIPPGLAGELTSTDTQYF.

V is TRBV29-1 and J is TRBJ1-1, with D perhaps matching TRBD1 (5 bases). The length of the CDR3 is 11 residues. Trimming removed 7 bases at V and 8 bases at J, with 14 bases between. In germline, CDR1 is SQVTM, CDR2 ANQGSEA. The CDR3 here is CSGLWTTEAFF. CDR3 coding DNA: TGCAGCGGGTTATGGACAACAGAAGCTTTCTTT.

V gene TRBV2 combines with J gene TRBJ2-2; TRBD1 is a possible D gene (5 bases). The V end was cut by 8 bases, the J end by 2 bases, with 12 bases between. Per germline, CDR1 SNHLY and CDR2 FYNNEI. This CDR3 is 14 amino acids long. The CDR3 sequence: CASGARKNTGELFF. The CDR3 coding sequence is TGTGCCAGCGGGGCTAGAAAAAACACCGGGGAGCTGTTTTTT.

This rearrangement joins TRBV4-2 to TRBJ1-6; no reliable D call. Trimming shortened V by 0 bases and J by 9 bases, and 15 bases separated the two germline ends. This CDR3 region has 16 residues. The germline gives CDR1 LGHNA, CDR2 YNFKEQ. In DNA form, the CDR3 reads TGTGCCAGCAGCCAAGATCATCAGTTCCCCGCTTCACCCCTCCACTTT. Translated: CASSQDHQFPASPLHF.

The genes are TRBV7-8 and TRBJ1-1; D perhaps matches TRBD1 (5 bases). The CDR3 spans 16 residues. The V end lost 4 bases, the J end lost 3 bases, and 18 bases lay between the germline ends. CDR1 and CDR2 from the germline V gene are SGHVS and FQNEAQ. This CDR3 is CASSSGPGPGDTEAFF. The DNA for the CDR3 is TGTGCCAGCAGCTCGGGCCCTGGACCGGGGGACACTGAAGCTTTCTTT.

V gene TRBV11-3 combines with J gene TRBJ1-6, with 7 bases aligning to TRBD1. The junction had 13 bases not matched to a gene; V was cut back by 4 bases and J by 4 bases. This CDR3 spans 18 amino acids. The germline V gene encodes CDR1 SGHNT and CDR2 YENEEA. CDR3 region: CASSSYREPGQYNSPLHF. DNA for the CDR3: TGTGCCAGCAGCTCGTACCGAGAACCGGGACAGTATAATTCACCCCTCCACTTT.

CDR3 protein: CASSKGTVPEQYF. Written as DNA, the CDR3 is TGTGCCAGCAGCAAAGGGACAGTCCCAGAGCAGTACTTC. The V gene is TRBV11-1, the J gene TRBJ2-7; TRBD1 aligns across 7 bases. Unmatched junction bases numbered 8, after V lost 5 bases and J lost 7 bases. CDR1 is SGHAT, CDR2 FQDESV, per germline (reference sequence). CDR3 size: 13 residues.

J is TRBJ1-5 and V is TRBV19, with D tentatively TRBD1 (6 bases). CDR3 length equals 16 residues. V was cut by 10 bases and J by 4 bases, with 23 bases left in between. The germline gives CDR1 LNHDA, CDR2 SQIVND (reference sequence). The CDR3 region has the DNA TGTGCCACCGAAGGGGGGGGCAGGTCGAGGAATCAGCCCCAGCATTTT. Translation gives CATEGGGRSRNQPQHF. The full variable domain, its missing parts supplied by reference TRBV19 and TRBJ1-5, is DGGITQSPKYLFRKEGQNVTLSCEQNLNHDAMYWYRQDPGQGLRLIYYSQIVNDFQKGDIAEGYSVSREKKESFPLTVTSAQKNPTAFYLCATEGGGRSRNQPQHFGDGTRLSIL.